The clone carrying this T cell receptor (beta chain) occurred once. The CDR3 covers 15 residues. J was trimmed by 2 bases and V by 5 bases; bases with no gene match: 6. The germline gives CDR1 LNHDA, CDR2 SQIVND (reference sequence). This sample was included in a study of blood T cell repertoires in COVID-19. Study background: Specimens from acute and convalescent COVID-19 originated in the United States, Italy and Spain. Sample material is recorded as cDNA or gDNA derived from T cells, B-cell-depleted T cells, or PBMCs.

Original data processing: From reference gene primer amplification, estimates of nucleated cell counts were derived. The protocol was immunoSEQ multiplex PCR, while the TCRdb copy is restricted to in-frame clones and leaves out a portion. D and trimming come from the DNA, and the V and J calls and clone size come from that table. The sample has nearly 250,000 clones, 86% seen once; the top ten hold 1.5% to 2%. Sequenced: peripheral blood. The receptor's source is a woman between 55 and 75 years old who had recovered from COVID-19. The chain has TRBV19 and TRBJ2-3, with 8 bases identical to TRBD1. In nucleotides, the CDR3 is TGTGCCAGTAGTCTCCGACAGGGGTACACAGATACGCAGTATTTT. Translated: CASSLRQGYTDTQYF.